Listed here is a single TCR beta chain. What it binds is not known. The protocol was immunoSEQ multiplex PCR, while the TCRdb copy is restricted to in-frame clones and leaves out a portion. This table has 44,000 or so clones, about 88% appearing once. This entry comes from a study of OX40 agonist ivuxolimab in advanced cancers. For the study at large: Prior therapy, whether anti-PD-1, anti-PD-L1 or anti-CTLA-4, was allowed, and less than 45% had some.

Regarding the study as a whole: Low normalized T-cell clonal expansion was also seen in some nonresponders.

The material was CD4+ or CD8+ T cells sorted from blood, obtained in a trial of the OX40 agonist ivuxolimab. The sequence came from an adult with an advanced solid tumor such as melanoma, head and neck, liver or kidney cancer.

CDR3 DNA sequence: TGTGCCAGCAGCCCCAGGACCGCGGGAGGCAATCAGCCCCAGCATTTT. Translating it yields CASSPRTAGGNQPQHF. J is TRBJ1-5 and V is TRBV7-2, with D unclear. The CDR3 has 16 residues. In germline, CDR1 is SGHTA, CDR2 FQGNSA. Trimming left V 5 bases short and J 2 bases short, with 16 bases between.